This T cell receptor (beta chain) was observed in a study of T cells after posttransplantation cyclophosphamide. Study-wide findings and caveats: Donor CD8+ memory clones often dominated recipient blood repertoires at later times. Tissue-infiltrating T cells from skin or gut overlapped little with blood T cells. Recipient CMV seropositivity and CMV reactivation strongly tracked TRB clonality.

Regarding this clone: The antigen is not known.

The related graft donor's blood sample was taken on the day of bone marrow donation. Using immunoSEQ multiplex PCR, the repertoire was profiled, and TCRdb retains in-frame clones only, with some absent. The sample holds tens of thousands of clones, around 93% seen once. CDR1 SGHRS and CDR2 YFSETQ come from the germline V gene. The CDR3 loop spans 14 amino acids. Trimming pared 4 bases from V and 0 bases from J, leaving 10 bases between. The V gene is TRBV5-1, the J gene TRBJ1-2, with D unclear. Source material: PBMCs. This receptor was taken from a woman aged 25 to 45 in good health and a related stem cell transplant donor. CDR3 in amino acids: CASSTDGSNYGYTF. The CDR3 nucleotides are TGCGCCAGCAGCACGGACGGATCTAACTATGGCTACACCTTC.